This TCR beta chain was sequenced for a study of blood T cell repertoires in COVID-19. Source study methods: For nucleated cells, counts were estimated from reference gene primer amplification. Sequencing used immunoSEQ multiplex PCR; TCRdb keeps in-frame clones, though not all of them. Clonal size and the V and J genes are those of that table, whereas D and trimming came from the DNA. The sample has around 500,000 clones, over 75% seen once. Germline-derived CDR1 and CDR2 are MGHDK and SYGVNS. This CDR3 has 13 residues. The junction had 3 bases not matched to a gene; V was cut back by 2 bases and J by 7 bases.

Input material: peripheral blood. The chain recombines TRBV25-1 with TRBJ1-2, with 8 positions matching TRBD1. The sequence was obtained from a human donor in a cohort sampled during active COVID-19. The CDR3 here is CASSEQGASGYTF. The CDR3 nucleotides are TGTGCCAGCAGTGAACAGGGGGCAAGTGGCTACACCTTC.